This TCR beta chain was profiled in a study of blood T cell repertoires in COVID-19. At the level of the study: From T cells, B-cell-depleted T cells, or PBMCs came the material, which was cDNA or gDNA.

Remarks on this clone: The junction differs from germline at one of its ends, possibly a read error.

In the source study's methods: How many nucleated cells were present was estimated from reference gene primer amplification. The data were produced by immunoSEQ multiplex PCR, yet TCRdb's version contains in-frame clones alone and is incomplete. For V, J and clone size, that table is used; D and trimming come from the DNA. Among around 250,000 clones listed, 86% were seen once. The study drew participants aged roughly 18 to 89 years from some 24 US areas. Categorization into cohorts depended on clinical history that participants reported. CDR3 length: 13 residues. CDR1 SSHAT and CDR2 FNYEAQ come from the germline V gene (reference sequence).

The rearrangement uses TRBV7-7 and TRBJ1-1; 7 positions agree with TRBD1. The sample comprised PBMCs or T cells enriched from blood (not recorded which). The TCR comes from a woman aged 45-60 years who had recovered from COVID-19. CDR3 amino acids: CASSSNPGGEAFF. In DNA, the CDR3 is TGTGCTAGCAGCTCCAACCCAGGGGGGGAAGCTTTCTTT.